These 32 T cell receptor beta chains share one sample of origin, sequenced in a study of tumor-infiltrating lymphocytes in primary liver carcinoma. Co-extracting RNA and DNA was done with 20-30 mg of unsorted bulk tissue as input. The template, about 510 ng total RNA, yielded TCR beta cDNA made with a constant-region primer. Library construction for TCR beta comprised three nested multiplex PCR rounds performed with slightly modified ARM-PCR. TRBV1-TRBV30 forward primers paired with a C-beta reverse primer were used in the first two PCR rounds, which ran approximately 11 cycles each. TCRdb redid the calling of the multiplex PCR reads with MiXCR, one entry per CDR3 protein. This table holds more than 75,000 distinct CDR3 sequences, 72% found once. Source material: liver tumor tissue from sampling region 1. Subset given: tumor region T1, superior pole. These receptors were taken from a man aged 40-55 years with primary liver carcinoma and hepatitis B virus infection.

The table lists this clonotype with a few counts. Just one base apart from a much larger clone, this may be a read error. The chain carries TRBV7-8 and TRBJ2-5; TRBD2 agrees at 8 bases. This CDR3 is built from 16 residues. Germline V gene sequence: CDR1 SGHVS, CDR2 FQNEAQ. The CDR3 reads CASSLSLAGRQETRYF. The CDR3 nucleotides read TGTGCCAGCAGCTTATCCCTAGCGGGCCGTCAAGAGACCCGGTACTTC.

This chain connects TRBV29-1 to TRBJ2-7, with a possible D match to TRBD2 (6 bases). Germline CDR1 SQVTM, CDR2 ANQGSEA. Trimming took 6 bases from V and 3 from J, leaving 15 bases between them. This CDR3 has 13 residues. Written as DNA, the CDR3 is TGCAGCGTCCTGACGGGGGTCGGCTACGAGCAGTACTTC. Its translation: CSVLTGVGYEQYF.

Remarks on this clonotype: At one end the junction does not follow the germline gene, possibly because of a read error. The chain couples TRBV4-1 to TRBJ2-4; D might be TRBD1 (5 bases). The CDR3 has 14 residues. Germline values: CDR1 MGHRA, CDR2 YSYEKL. The CDR3: CDSSQDSVPDIQYF. The CDR3 nucleotides are TGTGACAGCAGCCAAGATAGTGTTCCAGACATTCAGTACTTC.

A remark on this clonotype: One junction end disagrees with the germline gene, perhaps due to a read error. The chain is built from TRBV7-2 and TRBJ1-3, with no clear D. The CDR3 sequence is 16 residues long. CDR1 is SGHTA, CDR2 FQGNSA, per germline. For the CDR3, the DNA is TGTGCCAGCTGCTTAGTGGGTACAGCCATAGGAAACACCATATATTTT. This sequence encodes CASCLVGTAIGNTIYF.

The CDR3 DNA is TGCGCCAGCAGTGAGACACTCCGGACAGTTTACGAGCAGTACGTC. Translating it yields CASSETLRTVYEQYV. V gene TRBV10-2 combines with J gene TRBJ2-7; D is possibly TRBD1 (6 bases). V lost 2 bases and J lost 4, with 15 bases in between. CDR1 and CDR2 (germline): WSHSY, SAAADI. The CDR3 loop spans 15 amino acids.

This clonotype was observed many times. The chain carries TRBV12-3 or TRBV12-4 and TRBJ1-1; D remains ambiguous. The germline V and J ends were trimmed by 3 bases and 8 bases, with 10 bases remaining between them. The CDR3 contains 12 residues. The DNA of the CDR3 is TGTGCCAGCAGTTTTGGAGGGTCGGAAGCTTTCTTT. Translated: CASSFGGSEAFF.

The chain is built from TRBV5-1 and TRBJ2-5, with D tentatively TRBD2 (5 bases). The CDR3 is 15 residues long. Germline assignment: CDR1 SGHRS and CDR2 YFSETQ. Trimming took 8 bases from V and 4 from J, leaving 21 bases between them. For the CDR3, the DNA is TGCGCCAGTAGCCCGTCACCCCTAGGAGGAGAGACCCAGTACTTC. Translating gives CASSPSPLGGETQYF.

This clonotype has a count of ten or more. The V call is TRBV6-6, the J call TRBJ1-5; 8 nucleotides match TRBD1. Looked up from germline, CDR1 is MNHNY and CDR2 is SVGAGI (reference sequence). The CDR3 length is 15 residues. Trimming took 6 bases from V and 4 from J; bases not matched to a gene: 8. CDR3 sequence: CASRFGQGVNQPQHF. In DNA, the CDR3 is TGTGCCAGCAGATTCGGACAGGGCGTTAATCAGCCCCAGCATTTT.

Worth noting for this clonotype: At one end, the junction sequence differs from germline, possibly due to a read error. The V and J genes are TRBV7-9 and TRBJ2-5, with D uncertain. The CDR3 has 14 amino acids. Germline CDR1 reads SEHNR; CDR2 reads FQNEAQ (reference sequence). The CDR3 loop reads CAGSSASVAETQHF. CDR3 in DNA: TGTGCCGGCAGCTCGGCCAGCGTGGCAGAGACCCAGCACTTC.

Comments on this clonotype: A junction end diverges from the germline sequence, so it may reflect a read error. This chain joins TRBV4-2 and TRBJ2-3; 8 bases are shared with TRBD2. The CDR3 is 15 amino acids. CDR1 and CDR2 (germline): LGHNA, YNFKEQ. CDR3 nucleotides: TGTGCCAGGAGCCTAATAGCGGGGTTCACAGATATGCAGTATTTT. This encodes CARSLIAGFTDMQYF.

For this clonotype: The junction differs from germline at one of its ends, possibly a read error. This chain joins TRBV29-1 and TRBJ2-3; 7 bases agree with TRBD1. Germline assignment: CDR1 SQVTM and CDR2 ANQGSEA. This CDR3 is 15 amino acids long. The CDR3 DNA follows: TGCAGCTTTGGAATCTTAAGGGACAGCACAGATACTCAGTATTTT. Translating it yields CSFGILRDSTDTQYF.

Ten or more counts support this clonotype. The V call is TRBV7-9, the J call TRBJ2-3, with D unresolved. Germline CDR1 and CDR2: SEHNR and FQNEAQ (reference sequence). This CDR3 contains 13 residues. The V and J ends lost 8 bases and 0 bases respectively, with 9 bases between them. CDR3 loop: CASESESTDTQYF. The CDR3 DNA reads TGTGCCAGCGAAAGCGAGAGCACAGATACGCAGTATTTT.

With regard to this clonotype: No conserved phenylalanine or tryptophan is present at the end of the CDR3, so a read error is the likely explanation. Written as DNA, the CDR3 is TGTGCCAGTAGCTTTCGGGACAGCACAGATACACAGTATCTT. This encodes CASSFRDSTDTQYL. The chain couples TRBV11-2 to TRBJ2-3; TRBD1 matches at 7 bases. The CDR3 runs 14 residues. Germline V lookup: CDR1 SGHAT, CDR2 FQNNGV.

Note on this clonotype: The junction departs from germline at one end; a sequencing error may be responsible. The chain employs TRBV6-5 and TRBJ2-1; the match to TRBD1 covers 9 bases. This CDR3 has 14 residues. Germline-derived CDR1 and CDR2 are MNHEY and SVGAGI. The CDR3 protein is CASSSGQGGQEQFF. The CDR3 DNA sequence: TGTGCTAGCAGTTCGGGACAGGGCGGTCAGGAGCAGTTCTTC.

With respect to this clonotype: The CDR3 does not close with the conserved phenylalanine or tryptophan, likely indicating a read error. It is unclear where the CDR3 begins or ends on the DNA, so no DNA is shown, and the CDR3 is as TCRdb lists it. The gene calls are TRBV6-5 and TRBJ2-3; the table's D gene call, TRBD1, was not cross checked with the DNA. Germline CDR1 and CDR2: MNHEY and SVGAGI. Termini included, the CDR3 measures 15 amino acids. The CDR3 loop is CASRPWTGNYDTQYY.

This clonotype occurred many times. This sequence joins TRBV12-3 or TRBV12-4 and TRBJ1-6; weak D call: TRBD1 (5 bases). This CDR3 spans 13 amino acids. V was cut by 4 bases and J by 8 bases, with 9 bases left in between. CDR3 sequence (DNA): TGTGCCAGCAGTTCCCTAGGGGATTCACCCCTCCACTTT. Protein sequence: CASSSLGDSPLHF.

This clonotype was observed at least ten times. The chain is built from TRBV5-8 and TRBJ1-5; D is perhaps TRBD1 (6 bases). The V end lost 4 bases, the J end lost 9 bases, and 20 bases lay between the germline ends. The CDR3 has 15 residues. Germline loops: CDR1 SGHTS, CDR2 YDEGEE. The CDR3 protein is CASSVGTIYLRPQHF. The CDR3 region has the DNA TGTGCCAGCAGCGTCGGGACAATATATTTACGGCCCCAGCATTTT.

The V call is TRBV6-5, the J call TRBJ1-2; 8 bases agree with TRBD1. Germline values: CDR1 MNHEY, CDR2 SVGAGI. CDR3 size: 15 residues. J gave up 5 bases and V 10 bases, and 15 bases lay outside the gene matches. In DNA, the CDR3 is TGTGCCAACAGATCTACATTGACAGGGGTGTATGGCTACACCTTC. As protein: CANRSTLTGVYGYTF.

This clonotype was picked up many times. V gene TRBV20-1 combines with J gene TRBJ2-7, with TRBD1 as a possible D gene (6 bases). Per the germline V gene, CDR1 is DFQATT and CDR2 is SNEGSKA (reference sequence). Between the trimmed V and J ends, which lost 6 bases and 5 bases, there was a span of 14 bases. The CDR3 is 12 residues long. The DNA for the CDR3 is TGCAGTGCCCGTCAGGGGCTAGACGAGCAGTACTTC. It encodes CSARQGLDEQYF.

This clonotype was counted once. At one boundary the junction diverges from the germline segment, which might be a read error. The chain links TRBV11-2 to TRBJ2-6, with D perhaps TRBD2 (5 bases). This CDR3 is 17 amino acids long. Germline-derived CDR1 and CDR2 are SGHAT and FQNNGV. CDR3 nucleotide sequence: TGTGCCAGCACCCTCACTTCCGGGAACTCTGGGGTCAACGTCCCGACTTTC. It yields the protein CASTLTSGNSGVNVPTF. The full variable domain, rest sourced from reference TRBV11-2 and TRBJ2-6, is EAGVAQSPRYKIIEKRQSVAFWCNPISGHATLYWYQQILGQGPKLLIQFQNNGVVDDSQLPKDRFSAERLKGVDSTLKIQPAKLEDSAVYLCASTLTSGNSGVNVPTFGAGSRLTVL.

Of note for this clonotype: One junction end does not reproduce the germline sequence, and a read error may be involved. This sequence joins TRBV6-2 or TRBV6-3 and TRBJ2-3; D remains ambiguous. CDR3 length: 14 residues. CDR1 and CDR2 (germline): MNHEY, SVGEGT. CDR3 region: CANKAPRATDTRYF. Written as DNA, the CDR3 is TGTGCCAACAAGGCCCCCAGAGCCACAGATACGCGGTATTTT.

As to this clonotype: Its ends do not fully match the called genes, so a read error is possible. The chain employs TRBV6-5 and TRBJ2-2; the D is unclear. Germline values: CDR1 MNHEY, CDR2 SVGAGI. This CDR3 is 15 amino acids long. CDR3 sequence reads: CTSSYGDLDTGELFF. The CDR3 coding sequence is TGTACCAGCAGTTACGGTGACCTTGACACCGGGGAGCTGTTTTTT.

Points on this clonotype: A junction end diverges from the germline sequence, so it may reflect a read error. V gene TRBV4-1 combines with J gene TRBJ1-6; the D is unclear. Germline CDR1 reads MGHRA; CDR2 reads YSYEKL. The CDR3 sequence is 15 residues long. The CDR3 nucleotides read TGCGCCGGCAGCCCGGTTATCTCCTATAATTCACCCCTACACTTT. This translates into CAGSPVISYNSPLHF.

As regards this clonotype: A read error may be the cause here, since a much bigger clone is one base away. The rearrangement joins TRBV21-1 to TRBJ2-1. TRBV21-1 is a listed pseudogene. This CDR3 region has 18 residues. The CDR3 nucleotides read TGTGCCAGCAGCAAAGGGTCACGAGAGCTCTTGTCCTACAATAAGCAGTTCTTC. Its protein is CASSKGSRELLSYNKQFF.

This clonotype was counted once. A junction end diverges from the germline sequence, so it may reflect a read error. This chain connects TRBV4-2 to TRBJ1-1; D is undetermined. Germline V gene sequence: CDR1 LGHNA, CDR2 YNFKEQ. CDR3 size: 15 residues. CDR3 amino acids: CANSQEQSLNTEAFF. The CDR3 DNA reads TGTGCCAACAGCCAAGAGCAGTCGTTGAACACTGAAGCTTTCTTT.

Points on this clonotype: The junction differs from germline at one of its ends, possibly a read error. The chain has TRBV6-5 and TRBJ2-1; 9 bases line up with TRBD2. Germline lookup yields CDR1 MNHEY and CDR2 SVGAGI. The CDR3 has 19 residues. This chain's CDR3 is CASSSTGTSRRKSYNEQFF. As DNA, the CDR3 is TGTGCCAGCAGTTCCACCGGGACTAGCAGGAGAAAGTCATACAATGAGCAGTTCTTT.

Concerning this clonotype itself: This clone may be a read error of a much larger clone one base away. The rearrangement links TRBV30 to TRBJ1-1; D is uncertain. The CDR3 covers 11 residues. Looked up from germline, CDR1 is GTSNPN and CDR2 is SVGIG (reference sequence). CDR3 DNA sequence: TGTGCCTATACAAGGAACACTGAAACTTTCTTT. Residues: CAYTRNTETFF.

As to this clonotype: At one boundary the junction diverges from the germline segment, which might be a read error. The V gene is TRBV6-5, the J gene TRBJ2-7, with a possible D match to TRBD2 (5 bases). The CDR3 loop spans 16 amino acids. CDR1 and CDR2 (germline): MNHEY, SVGAGI. This chain's CDR3 is CASSITLDFDSSEQYF. In DNA, the CDR3 is TGTGCCAGCAGTATCACCCTGGACTTTGATTCCTCCGAGCAGTACTTC.

CDR3 sequence (DNA): TGTGCCAGCAGTGAAAGCGGGGTAGCCGGGGCCAACGTCCTGACTTTC. This encodes CASSESGVAGANVLTF. The genes are TRBV6-1 and TRBJ2-6; 7 bases are shared with TRBD2. V lost 2 bases, J lost 4 bases, and 5 bases stayed unmatched. Germline V lookup: CDR1 MNHNS, CDR2 SASEGT. This CDR3 is 16 amino acids long.

Concerning this clonotype itself: This sequence may be a read error, since a much larger clone differs from it by one base. This sequence joins TRBV20-1 and TRBJ2-3; 7 bases agree with TRBD1. The CDR3 is 11 residues long. From germline, CDR1 is DFQATT and CDR2 SNEGSKA (reference sequence). The CDR3 DNA reads TGCAGCACAGGGGTCACAGGTACGCAGTATTTT. Translation: CSTGVTGTQYF.

As concerns this clonotype: Because it lacks the conserved phenylalanine or tryptophan at the end, this CDR3 is likely a read error. This sequence joins TRBV6-1 and TRBJ1-1; a weak D match, TRBD1 (6 bases). This CDR3 spans 13 amino acids. Germline V gene data show CDR1 as MNHNS and CDR2 as SASEGT. The CDR3 region has the DNA TGTGCCAGCAGTGACCGGGACAACACTGATGCTTTCATT. It yields the protein CASSDRDNTDAFI.

As to this clonotype: Compared with germline, one end of the junction differs, possibly owing to a read error. The chain recombines TRBV11-2 with TRBJ2-7, with D unclear. Germline V gene lookup returns CDR1 SGHAT and CDR2 FQNNGV. This CDR3 comprises 13 residues. Written as DNA, the CDR3 is TGTGCTAGCAGCTTAGAAATGCGCGCTGAGCAGTACTTC. Translating gives CASSLEMRAEQYF.